This T cell receptor (beta chain) was captured by sequencing in a study of cytomegalovirus exposure and HLA in healthy donors. Study-wide results and caveats: Reports indicated that the classifier achieved high specificity and sensitivity in diagnosing cytomegalovirus status. Only CMV serostatus was available as immune exposure information.

The PCR had 60 Vbeta and 13 Jbeta primers. Generated by immunoSEQ multiplex PCR, the TCRdb table keeps only in-frame clones and is missing some. The sample records 170,000 or so clones, approximately 80% being singletons. Comments on this clone: The target antigen is unknown.

Germline CDR1 and CDR2: MNHEY and SVGAGI. CDR3 length: 15 residues. Losses at the gene ends were 6 bases for V and 7 bases for J; bases not matched to a gene: 11. The TCR was taken from a woman in her 30s in good health and CMV-seronegative. Sequencing input: PBMCs. The chain employs TRBV6-5 and TRBJ2-2, with TRBD1 matching over 7 bases. CDR3 in amino acids: CASRTGTARGGELFF. DNA for the CDR3: TGTGCCAGCAGGACCGGGACAGCGCGTGGCGGGGAGCTGTTTTTT.